Each of the 21 T cell receptor beta chains below was sequenced from the same sample in a study of immune heterogeneity within non-small cell lung tumors. Amplification of the TCR beta CDR3 was achieved through multiplex PCR with 32 V and 13 J primers. TCRdb reprocessed the multiplex PCR reads via MiXCR and lists one record per CDR3 protein. The sample yields roughly 15,000 distinct CDR3 sequences, around 27% seen once. Genomic DNA extracted from bulk tumor tissue served as template. A total of 600 ng was used per sample. Spaced far apart, several biopsies were taken from each primary tumor during surgery. Those enrolled were patients newly diagnosed with untreated non-small cell lung cancer and undergoing curative surgery. The sequenced material came from lung tumor tissue. These receptors were obtained from a middle-aged man with non-small cell lung cancer.

This clonotype has more than one count but fewer than ten. A much larger clonotype is one base distant, so this may be a read error. V gene TRBV27 combines with J gene TRBJ2-7; the D gene is possibly TRBD2 (6 bases). From germline, CDR1 is MNHEY and CDR2 SMNVEV (reference sequence). CDR3 length: 15 residues. CDR3 sequence (DNA): TGTGCCAGCCTATCTTCGTCCGCGGGAAAATACGGGCAGTACTTC. Its translation is CASLSSSAGKYGQYF.

As to this clonotype: A read error is possible here, since a much larger clone lies one base away. This chain joins TRBV11-1 and TRBJ2-7; TRBD1 aligns across 8 bases. Germline V lookup: CDR1 SGHAT, CDR2 FQDESV (reference sequence). The CDR3 extends over 15 amino acids. The CDR3 here is CASRLGTGEYYEQYF. CDR3 nucleotides: TGTGCCAGCAGGTTAGGGACAGGAGAGTACTACGAGCAGTACTTC.

With respect to this clonotype: At one boundary the junction diverges from the germline segment, which might be a read error. The chain is built from TRBV18 and TRBJ1-1; unclear D gene. CDR3 length: 12 amino acids. Germline CDR1 is KGHSH and CDR2 is LQKENI. CDR3 bases: TGTGCCAGCTCACGAGCTAACACTCAAGCTTTCTTT. This sequence encodes CASSRANTQAFF. The complete variable domain, with remaining parts taken from reference TRBV18 and TRBJ1-1, reads NAGVMQNPRHLVRRRGQEARLRCSPMKGHSHVYWYRQLPEEGLKFMVYLQKENIIDESGMPKERFSAEFPKEGPSILRIQQVVRGDSAAYFCASSRANTQAFFGQGTRLTVV.

In this sample, this clonotype turned up many times. The chain has TRBV5-1 and TRBJ2-1, with D possibly matching TRBD2 (7 bases). Germline loops: CDR1 SGHRS, CDR2 YFSETQ. The CDR3 length is 14 residues. V was trimmed by 2 bases and J by 6 bases, leaving 12 bases between them. Here the CDR3 DNA reads TGCGCCAGCAGCTTCGGGGGGCGCATCAATGAGCAGTTCTTC. Translated, it gives CASSFGGRINEQFF.

This clonotype was picked up many times. This CDR3 reads CASSPPGAANTEAFF. For the CDR3, the DNA is TGCGCCAGCAGCCCCCCCGGCGCGGCGAACACTGAAGCTTTCTTT. The chain links TRBV4-1 to TRBJ1-1; D gene ambiguous. CDR3 length equals 15 residues. In germline, CDR1 is MGHRA, CDR2 YSYEKL. Trimming stripped 4 bases from V and 1 base from J, with 13 bases between.

This clonotype came up many times. In DNA, the CDR3 is TGTGCCAGCAGTTTGACTAACGGGGCCGAGGAGACCCAGTACTTC. Translation gives CASSLTNGAEETQYF. The chain couples TRBV27 to TRBJ2-5; the D call may be TRBD1 or TRBD2 (5 bases each). Germline CDR1 MNHEY, CDR2 SMNVEV (reference sequence). The CDR3 contains 15 residues. The V and J ends lost 3 bases and 5 bases respectively, with 16 bases between them.

This clonotype is labeled large. This sequence joins TRBV27 and TRBJ2-3; D gene uncertain. Germline V gene sequence: CDR1 MNHEY, CDR2 SMNVEV (reference sequence). The CDR3 is made up of 14 amino acids. Between the trimmed V and J ends, which lost 3 bases and 0 bases, there was a span of 7 bases. CDR3 amino acids: CASSFLGSTDTQYF. The CDR3 DNA reads TGTGCCAGCAGTTTCTTAGGGAGCACAGATACGCAGTATTTT.

The rearrangement links TRBV10-3 to TRBJ2-6; the match to TRBD1 covers 7 bases. The CDR3 contains 15 residues. Trimming cost V 8 bases and J 4 bases; bases outside gene matches: 8. In germline, CDR1 is ENHRY, CDR2 SYGVKD. The CDR3 nucleotides read TGTGCCATCTCCGGGACAGTGGTGGGGGCCAACGTCCTGACTTTC. This sequence encodes CAISGTVVGANVLTF.

This clonotype is judged medium-sized. The chain recombines TRBV19 with TRBJ2-1; no clear D gene. V was shortened by 8 bases and J by 7 bases, with 9 bases between the two germline ends. Germline loops: CDR1 LNHDA, CDR2 SQIVND (reference sequence). The CDR3 is 11 amino acids. CDR3 region: CASLRGNEQFF. The CDR3 nucleotides are TGTGCCAGTCTCAGAGGTAATGAGCAGTTCTTC.

This clonotype ranks as medium-sized (0.01 to 0.1%). V is TRBV11-3 and J is TRBJ1-6; D remains unclear. Germline CDR1 and CDR2: SGHNT and YENEEA. V dropped 2 bases and J dropped 10 bases, with 9 bases sitting between them. The CDR3 has 13 residues. CDR3 residues: CASSLNVQSPLHF. CDR3 bases: TGTGCCAGCAGCTTAAACGTACAATCACCCCTCCACTTT.

In its sample, this clonotype ranks as medium-sized. The chain links TRBV7-6 to TRBJ2-1; D call uncertain. This CDR3 contains 13 residues. Germline CDR1 and CDR2: SGHVS and FNYEAQ. The V and J ends lost 5 bases and 7 bases respectively, with 12 bases between them. CDR3 coding DNA: TGTGCCAGCAGCCCCCCGAGCAGAAATGAGCAGTTCTTC. Translated: CASSPPSRNEQFF.

About this clonotype: A much larger clone is a single base away; this may be a read error. The chain links TRBV24-1 to TRBJ2-5, with D perhaps matching TRBD1 or TRBD2 (6 bases each). The CDR3 runs 13 residues. The V end was cut by 3 bases, the J end by 5 bases, with 9 bases between. In germline, CDR1 is KGHDR, CDR2 SFDVKD. CDR3: CATSDRGRETQYF. The CDR3 nucleotides are TGTGCCACCAGTGATCGGGGGCGGGAGACCCAGTACTTC.

This clonotype is classed as medium-sized. The chain joins TRBV7-2 to TRBJ1-6; D is uncertain. There are 16 residues in the CDR3. Germline lookup yields CDR1 SGHTA and CDR2 FQGNSA. V was cut by 2 bases and J by 7 bases, with 15 bases left in between. For the CDR3, the DNA is TGTGCCAGCAGCTTAACCGCCCAGCCTAGAAATTCACCCCTCCACTTT. This encodes CASSLTAQPRNSPLHF. Combining the CDR3 with reference TRBV7-2 and TRBJ1-6 gives the whole variable domain GAGVSQSPSNKVTEKGKDVELRCDPISGHTALYWYRQSLGQGLEFLIYFQGNSAPDKSGLPSDRFSAERTGGSVSTLTIQRTQQEDSAVYLCASSLTAQPRNSPLHFGNGTRLTVT.

This clonotype was found many times. V gene TRBV19 combines with J gene TRBJ2-1; the D is unclear. Germline V gene data show CDR1 as LNHDA and CDR2 as SQIVND (reference sequence). The CDR3 contains 11 residues. Trimming cost V 6 bases and J 8 bases, with 8 bases left between them. DNA for the CDR3: TGTGCCAGTAGGGCAAAGCATGAGCAGTTCTTC. Protein product: CASRAKHEQFF. The variable domain in full, with the rest retrieved from reference TRBV19 and TRBJ2-1, is DGGITQSPKYLFRKEGQNVTLSCEQNLNHDAMYWYRQDPGQGLRLIYYSQIVNDFQKGDIAEGYSVSREKKESFPLTVTSAQKNPTAFYLCASRAKHEQFFGPGTRLTVL.

This clonotype has a count of ten or more. The chain uses TRBV6-1 and TRBJ2-3; 9 bases map to TRBD1. This CDR3 has 14 residues. Germline trimming cut 5 bases from V and 7 bases from J; bases unmatched to any gene: 7. The germline gives CDR1 MNHNS, CDR2 SASEGT. Here the CDR3 DNA reads TGTGCCAGCAGTTCAAGGACAGGGGACTATACGCAGTATTTT. Encoded protein: CASSSRTGDYTQYF.

A word on this clonotype: A much larger clone lies a single base off, so this may be a read error. The chain couples TRBV12-3 or TRBV12-4 to TRBJ2-1; D gene unclear. This CDR3 has 12 residues. V shed 6 bases and J shed 5 bases, with 8 bases lying between them. The CDR3 here is CASSARDNEQFF. CDR3 sequence (DNA): TGTGCCAGCAGCGCACGGGACAATGAGCAGTTCTTC.

In the case of this clonotype: Possible read error: a much larger clone is one base away. The rearrangement joins TRBV6-1 to TRBJ1-1, with D possibly matching TRBD1 (5 bases). The CDR3 runs to 13 residues. CDR1 and CDR2 from the germline V gene are MNHNS and SASEGT. For the CDR3, the DNA is TGTGCCAGCCGCCCGGGGGAGTGGACTGAATCTTTCTTT. It encodes CASRPGEWTESFF.

As to this clonotype: A clone one base away is much larger, so this may be a read error. The chain is built from TRBV5-4 and TRBJ1-2; D might be TRBD1 (5 bases). V lost 3 bases, J lost 2 bases, and 14 bases lay in between. This CDR3 has 15 amino acids. Germline V gives CDR1 SGHNT, CDR2 YYREEE (reference sequence). CDR3 sequence (DNA): TGTGCCAGCAGCTCGGACCCGGGGGACAACTATGGCTACACCTTC. This translates into CASSSDPGDNYGYTF.

This rearrangement joins TRBV11-3 to TRBJ1-1, with no clear D. Germline CDR1 reads SGHNT; CDR2 reads YENEEA. The CDR3 is 14 amino acids. V lost 2 bases and J 0 bases, leaving 7 bases between the germline ends. DNA for the CDR3: TGTGCCAGCAGCTTATTCGGGGTGAACACTGAAGCTTTCTTT. Its translation is CASSLFGVNTEAFF.

This clonotype rates as medium-sized. The chain couples TRBV3-1 to TRBJ1-4, with D uncertain. CDR1 LGHDT and CDR2 YNNKEL come from the germline V gene (reference sequence). V was pared by 5 bases and J by 7 bases, with 14 bases between. CDR3 length equals 14 residues. DNA of the CDR3: TGTGCCAGCAGCTCCCGCGCCGGGTCTGAAAAACTGTTTTTT. Amino acids: CASSSRAGSEKLFF.

This clonotype was counted many times. Mismatch with germline at one junction end may stem from a read error. V is TRBV7-9 and J is TRBJ2-1, with D perhaps matching TRBD2 (6 bases). The CDR3 extends over 13 amino acids. Germline CDR1 and CDR2: SEHNR and FQNEAQ (reference sequence). The CDR3 sequence is CASSLATNNEQFF. CDR3 bases: TGTGCCAGCAGCCTAGCGACGAACAATGAGCAGTTCTTC.